Given below is one TCR beta chain in context. Measured with immunoSEQ multiplex PCR; TCRdb has only the in-frame clones, and not every one. The sample records tens of thousands of clones, around 90% being singletons. These data are taken from a study of T cell responses to AZD1222 COVID-19 vaccine. Doses given second, at about 4 or about 12 weeks, were pooled. This CDR3 is 13 amino acids long. Germline CDR1 SGDLS, CDR2 YYNGEE. V was pared by 7 bases and J by 0 bases, with 7 bases between. The chain carries TRBV9 and TRBJ2-2; a possible D gene is TRBD1 (6 bases). The receptor's source is an adult who received the AZD1222 COVID-19 vaccine. The source material was peripheral blood, sampled 28 days after the second AZD1222 dose. CDR3 DNA: TGTGCCAGCGGGGGCGCGAACACCGGGGAGCTGTTTTTT. Translated: CASGGANTGELFF.